This is a list of T cell receptor beta chains from one sample in a study of memory CD4+ T cells and cytomegalovirus serostatus. Libraries were prepared by immunoSEQ multiplex PCR; TCRdb keeps only in-frame clonotypes and omits some of them. The sample yields 85,000 to 100,000 clones, 80% seen once. Input material: memory CD4+ T cells from blood. The receptors here all came from an adult in good health and CMV-seropositive. The CDR3 runs from the conserved cysteine through the conserved F or W. The D gene is left open where the match is weak. Size is omitted from some rows. Given values are once, few, many or a class for expanded clones.

clone_size d_call cdr3_length j_call v_call cdr3_nt cdr3_aa
NA NA 14 TRBJ1-5 TRBV7-2 TGTGCCAGCAGCTCCAATTGGGGGGATCAGCCCCAGCATTTT CASSSNWGDQPQHF
NA NA 15 TRBJ2-1 TRBV19 TGTGCCAGTAGTATTAGGGGGGATTACTACAATGAGCAGTTCTTC CASSIRGDYYNEQFF
once NA 10 TRBJ2-1 TRBV29-1 TGCAGCGTTGGGAGGCCGGGGCAGTTCTTC CSVGRPGQFF
NA NA 15 TRBJ2-6 TRBV18 TGTGCCAGCTCACACGCAGGCTCTGGGGCCAACGTCCTGACTTTC CASSHAGSGANVLTF
NA NA 14 TRBJ2-7 TRBV7-2 TGTGCCAGCACTCCAATGAGGACGTCTGGCGAGCAGTACTTC CASTPMRTSGEQYF
NA NA 12 TRBJ1-1 TRBV10-3 TGTGCCATCAGTACACAGAACACTGAAGCTTTCTTT CAISTQNTEAFF
NA TRBD1 14 TRBJ1-2 TRBV28 TGTGCCAGCAACGGGGGGCAGGGGGGGTATGGCTACACCTTC CASNGGQGGYGYTF
NA NA 13 TRBJ1-5 TRBV18 TGTGCCAGCTCACCTATGACCGAGGGGCCCCAGCATTTT CASSPMTEGPQHF
once NA 14 TRBJ2-3 TRBV25-1 TGTGCCAGCAGTGATTTAGGTCCGGCAGATACGCAGTATTTT CASSDLGPADTQYF
NA TRBD1 13 TRBJ1-4 TRBV4-1 TGCGCCAGCAGGGACAGGGACTCTGAAAAACTGTTTTTT CASRDRDSEKLFF
once TRBD2 14 TRBJ2-3 TRBV29-1 TGCAGCGTGAAAGCGGGGGGTAGCACAGATACGCAGTATTTT CSVKAGGSTDTQYF
NA NA 14 TRBJ2-1 TRBV19 TGTGCCAGTAGTATGGGAGGAAATTACAATGAGCAGTTCTTC CASSMGGNYNEQFF
NA NA 13 TRBJ1-2 TRBV5-4 TGTGCCAGCAGCTTGGACGGATTCTATGGCTACACCTTC CASSLDGFYGYTF
NA NA 14 TRBJ1-1 TRBV6-1 TGTGCCAGCAGTGAAGCTGACTTGGTCACTGAAGCTTTCTTT CASSEADLVTEAFF
NA NA 14 TRBJ1-1 TRBV7-2 TGTGCCAGCAGCCCGGGGGCAGCGAACACTGAAGCTTTCTTT CASSPGAANTEAFF
NA NA 13 TRBJ2-7 TRBV11-3 TGTGCCAGCAGCCCCGAGGACTCCTACGAGCAGTACTTC CASSPEDSYEQYF
NA NA 13 TRBJ2-7 TRBV5-6 TGTGCCAGCAGCTTGGCCCGGGGTTACGAGCAGTACTTC CASSLARGYEQYF
NA NA 11 TRBJ2-7 TRBV7-8 TGTGCCACCCACAACTACTACGAGCAGTACTTC CATHNYYEQYF
NA NA 11 TRBJ1-2 TRBV29-1 TGCAGCGTTAGGGGGTCCCGGGGCTACACCTTC CSVRGSRGYTF
NA TRBD2 14 TRBJ2-5 TRBV7-3 TGTGCCAGCAGCTTAGGCGGGAGGCCAGAGACCCAGTACTTC CASSLGGRPETQYF
NA TRBD1 17 TRBJ1-1 TRBV5-1 TGCGCCAGCAGGAGAACTACAGGGGGCACGATGAACACTGAAGCTTTCTTT CASRRTTGGTMNTEAFF
NA NA 16 TRBJ2-5 TRBV9 TGTGCCAGCAGCGTAGAGGCCCCCGGCAGGGACGGGACCCAGTACTTC CASSVEAPGRDGTQYF
NA TRBD1 14 TRBJ2-5 TRBV5-4 TGTGCCAGTACACTACAGGGGGCGGGAGAGACCCAGTACTTC CASTLQGAGETQYF
NA TRBD2 13 TRBJ2-2 TRBV6-5 TGTGCCATACGGGACTACAACACCGGGGAGCTGTTTTTT CAIRDYNTGELFF
NA NA 14 TRBJ2-2 TRBV9 TGTGCCAGCAGCGTATACGGAAACACCGGGGAGCTGTTTTTT CASSVYGNTGELFF
NA TRBD1 15 TRBJ2-3 TRBV7-9 TGTGCCAGCAGCTTCATCAACAGGGGGCTCGATACGCAGTATTTT CASSFINRGLDTQYF
NA NA 13 TRBJ1-2 TRBV28 TGTGCCAGCGGGCGGGGGGAGCCGTATGGCTACACCTTC CASGRGEPYGYTF
NA NA 16 TRBJ1-1 TRBV21-1 TGTGCCAGCAGTTCTGACCCCGGGACCCTTCCGACTGAAGCTTTCTTT CASSSDPGTLPTEAFF
NA TRBD2 15 TRBJ2-3 TRBV28 TGTGCCAGCAGTTTAGCGGGAGAAAGGTCAGATACGCAGTATTTT CASSLAGERSDTQYF
NA TRBD2 15 TRBJ2-1 TRBV29-1 TGCAGCGCTAGCGGGAGTGGGGGGGTTTACAATGAGCAGTTCTTC CSASGSGGVYNEQFF
NA TRBD1 15 TRBJ1-5 TRBV28 TGTGCCAGCAGATCTCAGACTGCAGGGGGACAGCCCCAGCATTTT CASRSQTAGGQPQHF
NA TRBD1 17 TRBJ2-1 TRBV14 TGTGCCAGCAGCCCGATGACAGGGGATGTATCCTACAATGAGCAGTTCTTC CASSPMTGDVSYNEQFF
NA TRBD2 17 TRBJ2-2 TRBV9 TGTGCCAGCAGTTCCCCTACTAGCGGGGTGGGCACCGGGGAGCTGTTTTTT CASSSPTSGVGTGELFF
NA NA 19 TRBJ2-6 TRBV2 TGTGCCAGCAGTGGGGTAGTAGGGGCGCTGTACTCTGGGGCCAACGTCCTGACTTTC CASSGVVGALYSGANVLTF
once TRBD2 15 TRBJ2-1 TRBV4-3 TGCGCCAGCAGCCAAGATACGGGGGGAGGTGGTGAGCAGTTCTTC CASSQDTGGGGEQFF
NA TRBD2 13 TRBJ2-1 TRBV2 TGTGCCAGCAGTGAAGCGGGAGCGGGAGCTGAGTTCTTC CASSEAGAGAEFF
NA TRBD2 20 TRBJ2-4 TRBV27 TGTGCCAGCAGTTTAACCCCGACTAGCGGAATATTCGGGGGCAAAAACATTCAGTACTTC CASSLTPTSGIFGGKNIQYF
NA NA 13 TRBJ1-2 TRBV11-2 TGTGCCAGCAGCTTTCTCCCAGGGAATGGCTACACCTTC CASSFLPGNGYTF
NA NA 13 TRBJ1-2 TRBV10-3 TGTGCCATCAGTGCCCAGATTAACTATGGCTACACCTTC CAISAQINYGYTF
NA NA 14 TRBJ1-1 TRBV7-3 TGTGCCAGCAGCCTAGGCGCAGGGAGCACTGAAGCTTTCTTT CASSLGAGSTEAFF
once NA 16 TRBJ2-1 TRBV9 TGTGCCAGCAGCGTAGGAGGGGAAGCTAGCACCAATGAGCAGTTCTTC CASSVGGEASTNEQFF
NA TRBD2 16 TRBJ2-1 TRBV6-6 TGTGCCAGCATTCGATCTCGGACTAGCGGAGCGAGTGAGCAGTTCTTC CASIRSRTSGASEQFF